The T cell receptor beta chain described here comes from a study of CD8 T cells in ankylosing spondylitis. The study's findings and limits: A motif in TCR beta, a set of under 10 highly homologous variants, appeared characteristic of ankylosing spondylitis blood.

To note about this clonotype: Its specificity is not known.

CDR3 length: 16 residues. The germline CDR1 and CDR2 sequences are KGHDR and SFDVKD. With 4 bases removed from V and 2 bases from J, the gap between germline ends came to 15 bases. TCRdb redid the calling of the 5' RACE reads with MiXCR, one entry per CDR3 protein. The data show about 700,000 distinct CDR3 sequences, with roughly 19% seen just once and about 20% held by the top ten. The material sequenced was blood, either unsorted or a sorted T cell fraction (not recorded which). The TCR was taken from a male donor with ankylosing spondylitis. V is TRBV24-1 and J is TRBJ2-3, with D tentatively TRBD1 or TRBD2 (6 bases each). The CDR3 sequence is CATSDWGADNTDTQYF. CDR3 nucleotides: TGTGCCACCAGTGACTGGGGGGCGGATAACACAGATACGCAGTATTTT.